What follows are 8 T cell receptor beta chains derived from one specimen sequenced in a study of T cells in Graves' hyperthyroidism and ophthalmopathy. Amplification targeted TCR beta CDR3 regions from RNA transcripts. A set of HTBI primers served as the primers for a first-round RT-PCR of the TCR CDR3. TCRdb re-called the multiplex PCR reads through MiXCR, storing one row per CDR3 protein. This sample has roughly 250,000 distinct CDR3 sequences, with 20% to 25% found just once. The specimen was blood. The receptor source for this set is a man between 25 and 39 years old with Graves' ophthalmopathy.

In its sample, this clonotype was seen a few times. The CDR3 bases are TGTGCCAGCAGTCGGATAAGGGGCGACCCGAGGCCCCAGCATTTT. Its translation is CASSRIRGDPRPQHF. V is TRBV6-2 or TRBV6-3 and J is TRBJ1-5, with D perhaps TRBD1 (5 bases). CDR1 and CDR2 from the germline V gene are MNHEY and SVGEGT. The CDR3 length is 15 residues. Trimming left V 5 bases short and J 9 bases short, with 20 bases between.

This clonotype was observed a few times. V usage is TRBV7-2 and J usage is TRBJ1-5; D gene uncertain. Per germline, CDR1 SGHTA and CDR2 FQGNSA. The ends were cut back, 1 base at V and 0 bases at J, with 7 bases in the middle. This CDR3 is built from 15 residues. CDR3 DNA: TGTGCCAGCAGCTTAGTACAGAATAGCAATCAGCCCCAGCATTTT. Translation gives CASSLVQNSNQPQHF.

This clonotype was observed many times. The genes are TRBV5-1 and TRBJ2-3, with D perhaps TRBD1 or TRBD2 (5 bases each). V lost 0 bases, J lost 6 bases, and 14 bases lay in between. CDR1 SGHRS and CDR2 YFSETQ come from the germline V gene. The CDR3 has 15 residues. The CDR3 region has the DNA TGCGCCAGCAGCTTGGCTCCGTTGGGGGTGGATACGCAGTATTTT. As protein: CASSLAPLGVDTQYF.

This clonotype was detected many times. The V gene is TRBV7-2, the J gene TRBJ2-3, with a weak D call TRBD2 (6 bases). The germline gives CDR1 SGHTA, CDR2 FQGNSA. With 5 bases removed from V and 2 bases from J, the gap between germline ends came to 14 bases. This CDR3 has 15 amino acids. CDR3 DNA: TGTGCCAGCAGCGCGGGACTTTTAACCACAGATACGCAGTATTTT. Protein product: CASSAGLLTTDTQYF.

The chain employs TRBV2 and TRBJ1-5; 8 positions match TRBD1. CDR3 length equals 14 residues. In germline, CDR1 is SNHLY, CDR2 FYNNEI. V lost 6 bases, J lost 3 bases, and 4 bases stayed unmatched. CDR3 DNA sequence: TGTGCCAGCAGAGGGACAGGTGACAATCAGCCCCAGCATTTT. Its translation is CASRGTGDNQPQHF.

This clonotype appeared a single time. The DNA of the CDR3 is TGCAGCGTTAAAGGGGCTTATAACTATGGCTACACCTTC. Amino acids: CSVKGAYNYGYTF. This chain connects TRBV29-1 to TRBJ1-2; a weak D match, TRBD1 (5 bases). The CDR3 loop spans 13 amino acids. Per germline, CDR1 SQVTM and CDR2 ANQGSEA. Trimming took off 5 bases at V and 1 base at J, with 11 bases between the two ends.

Details on this clonotype: The junction shows a germline mismatch at one end, possibly a read error. The chain joins TRBV28 to TRBJ2-5, with 11 bases lining up with TRBD1. From germline, CDR1 is MDHEN and CDR2 SYDVKM. The CDR3 has 15 amino acids. In DNA, the CDR3 is TGTGCCAGCAGTTTAGAATCTCCCCGGACAGGGGGCCCGAACTTC. Its protein product is CASSLESPRTGGPNF.

Regarding this clonotype: It may be a read error: a sequence one base away is much more abundant. This chain uses TRBV27 with TRBJ2-1; 8 nucleotides line up with TRBD2. With 5 bases clipped from V and 9 bases from J, the junction kept 24 bases outside the gene matches. The germline CDR1 and CDR2 sequences are MNHEY and SMNVEV (reference sequence). CDR3 length: 19 amino acids. This CDR3 is CASSDFWLAGGRLEGEQFF. CDR3 in DNA: TGTGCCAGCAGTGATTTTTGGCTAGCGGGTGGGCGGCTCGAGGGTGAGCAGTTCTTC.